This section outlines one T cell receptor beta chain sequence together with its context. The data derive from a study of blood T cell repertoires in COVID-19. The wider study: T cells, B-cell-depleted T cells, or PBMCs supplied cDNA or gDNA.

Original handling: The authors estimated nucleated cell counts from reference gene primer amplification. The data were produced by immunoSEQ multiplex PCR, yet TCRdb's version contains in-frame clones alone and is incomplete. That table supplies the V and J calls and clone size; D and trimming were determined from the DNA. The table lists a few hundred thousand clones, 87% of them singletons. The CDR3 is made up of 13 amino acids. From germline, CDR1 is SGHTA and CDR2 FQGTGA. The V gene lost 2 bases and the J gene lost 6 bases, with 8 bases spanning the gap. The receptor comes from a woman under 40 who had recovered from COVID-19. This chain uses TRBV7-3 with TRBJ2-1, with D possibly being TRBD2 (6 bases). Input material: PBMCs or T cells enriched from blood (not recorded which). This CDR3 reads CASSLVTSNEQFF. The DNA of the CDR3 is TGTGCCAGCAGCTTAGTGACTAGCAATGAGCAGTTCTTC.